The rows below give T cell receptor beta chains drawn from one sample of a study of OX40 agonist ivuxolimab in advanced cancers. Generated by immunoSEQ multiplex PCR, the TCRdb table keeps only in-frame clones and is missing some. Of 20,000 or so clones listed, around nine tenths are singletons. Sequenced material: CD4+ or CD8+ T cells sorted from blood, taken in a trial of the OX40 agonist ivuxolimab. The receptors shown here come from an adult with an advanced solid tumor such as melanoma, head and neck, liver or kidney cancer. The CDR3 runs from the conserved cysteine through the conserved F or W. Each record gives: clone size, J gene, V gene, CDR3 length, D gene, CDR3 protein, CDR3 DNA. The D gene is left open where the match is weak. Size is stated for part of the rows, as once, few or many counts, or as a class when the clone is expanded.

abundance: -; j_gene: TRBJ2-7; v_gene: TRBV7-2; len: 15; d_gene: -; CDR3aa: CASSRPRDGLGEQYF; CDR3nt: TGTGCCAGCAGCCGACCCCGGGACGGTCTTGGGGAGCAGTACTTC
abundance: once; j_gene: TRBJ2-7; v_gene: TRBV7-8; len: 10; d_gene: -; CDR3aa: CAIGSYEQYF; CDR3nt: TGTGCCATAGGGTCGTACGAGCAGTACTTC
abundance: -; j_gene: TRBJ2-5; v_gene: TRBV12-5; len: 14; d_gene: -; CDR3aa: CASGEGTYQETQYF; CDR3nt: TGTGCTAGTGGGGAGGGCACGTACCAAGAGACCCAGTACTTC
abundance: -; j_gene: TRBJ2-1; v_gene: TRBV13; len: 13; d_gene: -; CDR3aa: CASSLGLANEQFF; CDR3nt: TGTGCCAGCAGCTTAGGACTAGCCAATGAGCAGTTCTTC
abundance: -; j_gene: TRBJ1-2; v_gene: TRBV7-9; len: 15; d_gene: -; CDR3aa: CASSPDTVSMYGYTF; CDR3nt: TGTGCCAGCAGCCCGGACACCGTATCAATGTATGGCTACACCTTC
abundance: -; j_gene: TRBJ2-7; v_gene: TRBV4-3; len: 18; d_gene: -; CDR3aa: CASSPSTGAGLRGSEQYF; CDR3nt: TGCGCCAGCAGCCCGAGTACAGGCGCGGGACTTCGGGGTTCCGAGCAGTACTTC
abundance: -; j_gene: TRBJ2-7; v_gene: TRBV9; len: 14; d_gene: -; CDR3aa: CASSPRDDTYEQYF; CDR3nt: TGTGCCAGCAGCCCCCGGGACGACACCTACGAGCAGTACTTC
abundance: -; j_gene: TRBJ1-5; v_gene: TRBV19; len: 18; d_gene: TRBD1; CDR3aa: CASSGPGTGDTIGQPQHF; CDR3nt: TGTGCCAGTAGCGGCCCCGGGACAGGGGACACAATCGGACAGCCCCAGCATTTT
abundance: -; j_gene: TRBJ1-1; v_gene: TRBV21-1; len: 13; d_gene: -; CDR3aa: CASSKDRVEEAFF; CDR3nt: TGTGCCAGCAGCAAAGACAGGGTGGAGGAAGCTTTCTTT
abundance: -; j_gene: TRBJ1-1; v_gene: TRBV5-5; len: 14; d_gene: TRBD1; CDR3aa: CASSFQGASTEAFF; CDR3nt: TGTGCCAGCAGCTTTCAGGGGGCCAGCACTGAAGCTTTCTTT
abundance: -; j_gene: TRBJ2-3; v_gene: TRBV4-2; len: 15; d_gene: -; CDR3aa: CASSQLGTSADTQYF; CDR3nt: TGTGCCAGCAGCCAACTCGGGACCTCCGCAGATACGCAGTATTTT
abundance: -; j_gene: TRBJ1-2; v_gene: TRBV4-2; len: 12; d_gene: TRBD1; CDR3aa: CASTQGQGSYTF; CDR3nt: TGTGCCAGCACCCAAGGACAGGGGAGCTACACCTTC
abundance: -; j_gene: TRBJ1-5; v_gene: TRBV4-1; len: 15; d_gene: -; CDR3aa: CASSQGPLSKQPQHF; CDR3nt: TGCGCCAGCAGCCAAGGCCCCCTATCAAAACAGCCCCAGCATTTT
abundance: -; j_gene: TRBJ1-1; v_gene: TRBV10-3; len: 14; d_gene: -; CDR3aa: CATNPIDGPTEAFF; CDR3nt: TGTGCCACTAACCCGATAGACGGGCCCACTGAAGCTTTCTTT
abundance: -; j_gene: TRBJ2-7; v_gene: TRBV28; len: 12; d_gene: -; CDR3aa: CASSSSSYEQYF; CDR3nt: TGTGCCAGCAGTTCCAGCTCCTACGAGCAGTACTTC
abundance: -; j_gene: TRBJ2-7; v_gene: TRBV29-1; len: 15; d_gene: TRBD2; CDR3aa: CSVEGGNVLDPEQYF; CDR3nt: TGCAGCGTCGAGGGAGGGAACGTTTTGGATCCCGAGCAGTACTTC
abundance: once; j_gene: TRBJ2-1; v_gene: TRBV6-1; len: 15; d_gene: TRBD2; CDR3aa: CASRGRGERGNEQFF; CDR3nt: TGTGCCAGCAGAGGGCGGGGGGAACGGGGGAATGAGCAGTTCTTC
abundance: -; j_gene: TRBJ1-3; v_gene: TRBV27; len: 15; d_gene: -; CDR3aa: CASSPLPGRGNTIYF; CDR3nt: TGTGCCAGCAGTCCCCTCCCCGGTCGGGGTAACACCATATATTTT
abundance: once; j_gene: TRBJ1-2; v_gene: TRBV27; len: 14; d_gene: -; CDR3aa: CASSPDGPLYGYTF; CDR3nt: TGTGCCAGCAGTCCGGACGGACCCCTTTATGGCTACACCTTC
abundance: -; j_gene: TRBJ2-3; v_gene: TRBV4-2; len: 15; d_gene: -; CDR3aa: CASSQVSTSIDTQYF; CDR3nt: TGTGCCAGCAGCCAAGTATCGACTAGTATAGATACGCAGTATTTT
abundance: once; j_gene: TRBJ2-2; v_gene: TRBV6-1; len: 17; d_gene: -; CDR3aa: CASSEGLGSIFAGELFF; CDR3nt: TGTGCCAGCAGTGAAGGTCTCGGGTCGATTTTTGCCGGGGAGCTGTTTTTT
abundance: -; j_gene: TRBJ2-7; v_gene: TRBV2; len: 15; d_gene: -; CDR3aa: CASSEVGRGAYEQYF; CDR3nt: TGTGCCAGCAGTGAAGTAGGCAGGGGAGCCTACGAGCAGTACTTC
abundance: few; j_gene: TRBJ1-5; v_gene: TRBV6-1; len: 12; d_gene: -; CDR3aa: CASSEGVVPIDF; CDR3nt: TGTGCCAGCAGTGAAGGAGTGGTCCCCATCGATTTT
abundance: -; j_gene: TRBJ2-7; v_gene: TRBV11-3; len: 15; d_gene: TRBD1; CDR3aa: CASSLGSGGIYEQYF; CDR3nt: TGTGCCAGCAGCTTAGGGTCAGGGGGTATCTACGAGCAGTACTTC
abundance: -; j_gene: TRBJ2-1; v_gene: TRBV5-6; len: 15; d_gene: TRBD1; CDR3aa: CASSLGQRGRNEQFF; CDR3nt: TGTGCCAGCAGCTTGGGGCAGAGGGGGCGGAATGAGCAGTTCTTC
abundance: once; j_gene: TRBJ2-7; v_gene: TRBV27; len: 13; d_gene: -; CDR3aa: CASGLGVTYEQYF; CDR3nt: TGTGCCAGCGGATTGGGGGTTACCTACGAGCAGTACTTC
abundance: once; j_gene: TRBJ2-7; v_gene: TRBV28; len: 15; d_gene: TRBD1; CDR3aa: CASSSTGQLTYEQYF; CDR3nt: TGTGCCAGCAGTTCTACGGGACAGCTAACCTACGAGCAGTACTTC
abundance: few; j_gene: TRBJ1-1; v_gene: TRBV9; len: 13; d_gene: -; CDR3aa: CASSLGKNTEAFF; CDR3nt: TGTGCCAGCAGCCTTGGGAAGAACACTGAAGCTTTCTTT
abundance: -; j_gene: TRBJ2-1; v_gene: TRBV4-3; len: 16; d_gene: TRBD2; CDR3aa: CASSLVERGIYNEQFF; CDR3nt: TGCGCCAGCAGCCTTGTGGAGCGGGGGATCTACAATGAGCAGTTCTTC
abundance: -; j_gene: TRBJ1-2; v_gene: TRBV6-5; len: 15; d_gene: TRBD1; CDR3aa: CARWRDRGINYGYTF; CDR3nt: TGTGCCAGATGGAGGGACAGGGGGATTAACTATGGCTACACCTTC
abundance: -; j_gene: TRBJ1-6; v_gene: TRBV19; len: 13; d_gene: -; CDR3aa: CASSIMTSSPLHF; CDR3nt: TGTGCCAGTAGTATAATGACTAGTTCACCCCTCCACTTT
abundance: once; j_gene: TRBJ2-3; v_gene: TRBV7-9; len: 15; d_gene: -; CDR3aa: CASSLGRQGGDTQYF; CDR3nt: TGTGCCAGCAGCTTAGGGCGGCAGGGGGGGGATACGCAGTATTTT
abundance: -; j_gene: TRBJ1-1; v_gene: TRBV29-1; len: 12; d_gene: TRBD1; CDR3aa: CSATGVGTEAFF; CDR3nt: TGCAGCGCGACAGGGGTGGGCACTGAAGCTTTCTTT
abundance: once; j_gene: TRBJ2-3; v_gene: TRBV6-5; len: 14; d_gene: TRBD1; CDR3aa: CASREGQATDTQYF; CDR3nt: TGTGCCAGCAGAGAAGGACAGGCCACAGATACGCAGTATTTT
abundance: -; j_gene: TRBJ2-5; v_gene: TRBV7-9; len: 15; d_gene: -; CDR3aa: CASSPHGTDKETQYF; CDR3nt: TGTGCCAGCAGCCCCCACGGGACGGACAAAGAGACCCAGTACTTC
abundance: -; j_gene: TRBJ2-7; v_gene: TRBV11-2; len: 13; d_gene: -; CDR3aa: CASADPAGYEQYF; CDR3nt: TGTGCCAGCGCAGACCCGGCGGGCTACGAGCAGTACTTC
abundance: -; j_gene: TRBJ2-5; v_gene: TRBV7-8; len: 19; d_gene: -; CDR3aa: CASSLPRRRGRRGRETQYF; CDR3nt: TGTGCCAGCAGCTTACCGAGGCGCAGGGGTCGGAGGGGTAGGGAGACCCAGTACTTC